The 15 T cell receptor beta chains listed next were all sequenced from one sample in a study of early T cells in non-severe SARS-CoV-2 infection (dated by TCRdb to 2020 to 2022). The receptor library was made with 5' RACE. The data were produced on a NextSeq 500. Clones were called with MiXCR by TCRdb after fastp trimmed the public reads at Q25, and only in-frame beta chains were retained. Rows with one shared CDR3 protein collapse into an entry with the most common genes and DNA. In this sample the table shows about 22,000 distinct CDR3 sequences, around 3.5% of which occur a single time. The ten largest clones add up to roughly 5.5% of the sample. The sample taken for sequencing was whole blood. These receptors originate from an adult who was a healthcare worker with PCR-confirmed SARS-CoV-2 infection or an uninfected control (not recorded which).

This clonotype was recorded at least ten times. The chain couples TRBV3-1 to TRBJ2-7, with 14 bases lining up with TRBD2. V lost 4 bases to trimming and J lost 2 bases; unmatched junction nucleotides: 4. The V gene's germline CDR1 is LGHDT and CDR2 YNNKEL (reference sequence). This CDR3 is 16 amino acids long. In DNA, the CDR3 is TGTGCCAGCAGCCCGGGACTAGCGGGAGTTGCCTACGAGCAGTACTTC. Protein sequence: CASSPGLAGVAYEQYF.

This chain connects TRBV10-3 to TRBJ2-7; 7 positions match TRBD1. The CDR3 has 14 residues. With 1 base clipped from V and 3 bases from J, the junction kept 3 bases outside the gene matches. Germline CDR1 reads ENHRY; CDR2 reads SYGVKD. The CDR3 DNA follows: TGTGCCATCAGTGAGTGGAACAGGGGCTACGAGCAGTACTTC. Translation gives CAISEWNRGYEQYF.

This clonotype appeared many times. The chain recombines TRBV6-5 with TRBJ2-1, with 14 bases identical to TRBD2. J lost 7 bases, V lost 3 bases, and 5 bases had no gene match. The CDR3 contains 16 residues. Germline CDR1 reads MNHEY; CDR2 reads SVGAGI. The CDR3 reads CASSYHGTSGRNEQFF. The CDR3 DNA reads as TGTGCCAGCAGTTATCACGGGACTAGCGGGAGAAATGAGCAGTTCTTC.

This clonotype was picked up many times. The chain employs TRBV21-1 and TRBJ2-1; TRBD1 reflects the table's D call only, with no check against the DNA. TRBV21-1 is a documented pseudogene. The CDR3 consists of 16 residues. The CDR3: CASSNEKGFTHNEQFF. The CDR3 bases are TGTGCCAGCAGCAACGAGAAGGGGTTCACCCATAATGAGCAGTTCTTC.

The V and J genes are TRBV28 and TRBJ2-7, with D perhaps assigned TRBD1 or TRBD2 (5 bases each). With 3 bases removed from V and 0 bases from J, the gap between germline ends came to 12 bases. The germline V gene encodes CDR1 MDHEN and CDR2 SYDVKM. This CDR3 spans 15 amino acids. This chain's CDR3 is CASSFGTHSSYEQYF. Here the CDR3 DNA reads TGTGCCAGCAGTTTCGGGACGCATAGCTCCTACGAGCAGTACTTC.

The table lists this clonotype with a few counts. The J gene is TRBJ2-7, the V gene TRBV6-2 or TRBV6-3, with D uncertain. From germline, CDR1 is MNHEY and CDR2 SVGEGT. The CDR3 consists of 14 residues. V shed 0 bases and J shed 4 bases, with 10 bases lying between them. The CDR3 loop reads CASSYSSTRYEQYF. The DNA of the CDR3 is TGTGCCAGCAGTTACTCGTCGACGCGATACGAGCAGTACTTC.

This clonotype has only a few counts. V gene TRBV7-9 combines with J gene TRBJ2-1; D is unclear. Germline loops: CDR1 SEHNR, CDR2 FQNEAQ (reference sequence). The CDR3 has 12 residues. Trimming stripped 1 base from V and 14 bases from J, with 12 bases between. CDR3: CASSLGGSTEFF. The CDR3 DNA reads TGTGCCAGCAGCTTAGGAGGTTCGACGGAGTTCTTC.

In this sample, this clonotype turned up many times. The V and J genes are TRBV27 and TRBJ1-5; D gene unclear. Per germline, CDR1 MNHEY and CDR2 SMNVEV (reference sequence). V gave up 3 bases and J gave up 5 bases, with 8 bases separating them. This CDR3 has 13 residues. The CDR3: CASSFRLYQPQHF. CDR3 DNA sequence: TGTGCCAGCAGTTTTCGCCTATATCAGCCCCAGCATTTT.

The chain couples TRBV27 to TRBJ2-2; possible D gene TRBD1, 7 bases. The CDR3 is made up of 15 amino acids. Trimming stripped 6 bases from V and 7 bases from J, with 18 bases between. Per the germline V gene, CDR1 is MNHEY and CDR2 is SMNVEV (reference sequence). Here the CDR3 DNA reads TGTGCCAGCAGGCCGCGGGACAGCCCGTTCGGGGAGCTGTTTTTT. Its protein is CASRPRDSPFGELFF.

This clonotype was observed many times. The chain links TRBV9 to TRBJ1-1; D is unresolved. Germline-derived CDR1 and CDR2 are SGDLS and YYNGEE. This CDR3 contains 13 residues. Trimming removed 1 base at V and 1 base at J, with 5 bases between. The CDR3 sequence is CASSVKGNTEAFF. CDR3 nucleotide sequence: TGTGCCAGCAGCGTAAAGGGGAACACTGAAGCTTTCTTT.

As regards this clonotype: Sequence at one end of the junction differs from germline and may be a read error. The chain has TRBV28 and TRBJ1-4, with D unclear. The CDR3 extends over 13 amino acids. Germline-derived CDR1 and CDR2 are MDHEN and SYDVKM. CDR3 sequence (DNA): TGTGCCAGCAGTACCCAGGCTAGGCGAAAACTGATTTTT. Translating gives CASSTQARRKLIF.

With respect to this clonotype: Just one base apart from a much larger clone, this may be a read error. The rearrangement links TRBV19 to TRBJ2-1, with 7 bases aligning to TRBD2. CDR3 size: 16 residues. Germline CDR1 is LNHDA and CDR2 is SQIVND (reference sequence). CDR3 sequence (DNA): TGTGCCAGTAGCCTTCGAGCGGGAAGCTCCTACAATGAGCAGTTGTTC. Translating it yields CASSLRAGSSYNEQLF.

At least ten counts were recorded for this clonotype. An end of the junction differs from the germline gene, which may be a read error. The chain has TRBV7-7 and TRBJ2-2; possible D gene TRBD1, 7 bases. Looked up from germline, CDR1 is SSHAT and CDR2 is FNYEAQ (reference sequence). The CDR3 runs 17 residues. The CDR3 DNA reads as TGTGCTAGCAGCCCTCAGGCGGGGACAGATCTCACCGGGGAGCTGTTTTTT. This sequence encodes CASSPQAGTDLTGELFF.

This clonotype was seen at least ten times. The chain couples TRBV29-1 to TRBJ1-1; no clear D gene. Germline CDR1 and CDR2: SQVTM and ANQGSEA. Between the trimmed V and J ends, which lost 5 bases and 2 bases, there was a span of 0 bases. The CDR3 has 9 residues. For the CDR3, the DNA is TGCAGCGTTAACACTGAAGCTTTCTTT. Its translation is CSVNTEAFF.

This clonotype was seen at least ten times. The rearrangement links TRBV28 to TRBJ2-7, with D unresolved. Germline V gene lookup returns CDR1 MDHEN and CDR2 SYDVKM. V was pared by 8 bases and J by 4 bases, with 9 bases between. CDR3 length: 11 amino acids. Here the CDR3 DNA reads TGTGCCAGCGCCCGAGGTTACGAGCAGTACTTC. Amino acid sequence: CASARGYEQYF.